One and the same sample provided the 26 T cell receptor beta chains below, sequenced in a study of Graves' ophthalmopathy and Graves' hyperthyroidism. RNA transcripts were the template, and TCR beta CDR3 regions were amplified from them. An initial RT-PCR round employing HTBI primers preceded a second-round multiplex PCR. MiXCR, applied by TCRdb to the multiplex PCR reads, yields one record per CDR3 protein. Of about 740,000 distinct CDR3 sequences detected, 40% appear once; the ten largest clones hold 44%. Sequenced: peripheral blood. The receptor set was obtained from an adult man with Graves' ophthalmopathy.

In this sample, this clonotype turned up a few times. This sequence may be a read error, since a much larger clone differs from it by one base. The chain joins TRBV7-2 to TRBJ2-2; D is undetermined. With 6 bases removed from V and 6 bases from J, the gap between germline ends came to 2 bases. Germline CDR1 is SGHTA and CDR2 is FQGNSA. This CDR3 region has 10 residues. The CDR3 DNA is TGTGCCAGCAGACCCGGGGAGCTGTTTTTT. Translating gives CASRPGELFF.

As for this clonotype: With a much larger clone just one base away, this may be a read error. This chain links TRBV10-3 with TRBJ2-2, with 10 bases fitting TRBD2. Looked up from germline, CDR1 is ENHRY and CDR2 is SYGVKD. Trimming took 7 bases from V and 1 from J; bases not matched to a gene: 6. This CDR3 spans 16 amino acids. The CDR3: CAIKLAGAENTGELFF. The CDR3 DNA reads TGTGCCATCAAGCTAGCGGGAGCCGAGAACACCGGGGAGCTGTTTTTT.

This clonotype was seen more than once but under ten times. This rearrangement joins TRBV7-9 to TRBJ2-2, with TRBD2 matching over 8 bases. The V segment lost 5 bases and the J segment 13 bases; nucleotides outside the gene matches: 15. The germline V gene has CDR1 SEHNR and CDR2 FQNEAQ (reference sequence). The CDR3 runs 15 residues. For the CDR3, the DNA is TGTGCCAGCAGCCTGGGGGGACTAGGAGGGGTTGGGCTGTTTTTT. Its translation is CASSLGGLGGVGLFF.

V gene TRBV28 combines with J gene TRBJ2-7; TRBD1 matches 8 bases. The CDR3 spans 15 residues. Germline CDR1 is MDHEN and CDR2 is SYDVKM. The V gene end was trimmed by 2 bases and the J gene end by 4 bases; junction bases not matched to a gene: 7. This CDR3 is CASSLGAGGLYEQYF. In DNA form, the CDR3 reads TGTGCCAGCAGTTTAGGGGCAGGGGGCCTGTACGAGCAGTACTTC.

There are many counts of this clonotype. In nucleotides, the CDR3 is TGCAGCGTATCACAGGGGGAGAATTCACCCCTCCACTTT. Translation gives CSVSQGENSPLHF. The J gene is TRBJ1-6, the V gene TRBV29-1; TRBD1 matches 8 bases. The CDR3 is 13 amino acids. After removal of 6 bases from V and 7 bases from J, the junction contained 5 bases not matched to a gene. Germline V lookup: CDR1 SQVTM, CDR2 ANQGSEA.

This clonotype was counted between two and nine times. The chain combines TRBV2 with TRBJ2-5; D not resolved. Germline CDR1 is SNHLY and CDR2 is FYNNEI. The CDR3 consists of 13 residues. V lost 6 bases, J lost 1 base, and 9 bases lay in between. In nucleotides, the CDR3 is TGTGCCAGCAGGACCCGACCCCAAGAGACCCAGTACTTC. Protein: CASRTRPQETQYF.

This clonotype was counted once. The gene calls are TRBV16 and TRBJ1-2; no reliable D call. The CDR3 length is 14 residues. Deletions cut 4 bases from V and 0 bases from J, with 9 bases between. From germline, CDR1 is KGHSY and CDR2 FQNENV. CDR3 sequence: CASSPQQANYGYTF. The CDR3 nucleotides are TGTGCCAGCAGCCCTCAACAAGCTAACTATGGCTACACCTTC.

This clonotype has just a few counts. The V gene is TRBV7-8, the J gene TRBJ1-2, with TRBD1 matching 9 bases. In germline, CDR1 is SGHVS, CDR2 FQNEAQ. V shed 5 bases, J shed 6 bases, and the junction held 10 bases outside the gene matches. CDR3 size: 15 residues. The DNA of the CDR3 is TGTGCCAGCAGCAAAGACCAGGGACAGGGAAATGGCTACACCTTC. It codes for CASSKDQGQGNGYTF.

This clonotype was detected ten times or more. This chain uses TRBV7-6 with TRBJ2-7, with 7 bases that match TRBD1. Germline V CDR1 and CDR2: SGHVS, FNYEAQ. V gave up 0 bases and J gave up 1 base; unmatched junction bases: 6. This CDR3 comprises 16 residues. The CDR3 DNA sequence: TGTGCCAGCAGCTTAGCTTGGGACAGTAGATCCTACGAGCAGTACTTC. It codes for CASSLAWDSRSYEQYF.

The J gene is TRBJ1-2, the V gene TRBV20-1; D is possibly TRBD1 (6 bases). CDR1 is DFQATT, CDR2 SNEGSKA, per germline (reference sequence). The V gene lost 5 bases and the J gene lost 3 bases, with 25 bases spanning the gap. The CDR3 contains 17 residues. In DNA, the CDR3 is TGCAGTGCTGGACACCGGGACACACAACGGGGGTACTATGGCTACACCTTC. Its translation: CSAGHRDTQRGYYGYTF.

The J gene is TRBJ2-6, the V gene TRBV2, with D possibly being TRBD2 (5 bases). Germline CDR1 SNHLY, CDR2 FYNNEI. This CDR3 contains 18 residues. The V and J ends lost 6 bases and 2 bases respectively, with 20 bases between them. This chain's CDR3 is CASSLEPFPGTGANVLTF. The CDR3 DNA is TGTGCCAGCAGCTTAGAACCCTTCCCGGGAACTGGGGCCAACGTCCTGACTTTC.

J is TRBJ2-5 and V is TRBV20-1; 12 nucleotides align to TRBD2. Germline V gives CDR1 DFQATT, CDR2 SNEGSKA (reference sequence). The J segment lost 2 bases and the V segment lost 4 bases, leaving 8 bases of the junction unmatched. The CDR3 runs to 16 residues. CDR3 DNA sequence: TGCAGTGCTATACCGACTAGCGGGAGACTACAAGAGACCCAGTACTTC. This translates into CSAIPTSGRLQETQYF.

The J gene is TRBJ1-1, the V gene TRBV2; D might be TRBD1 (5 bases). Trimming took 8 bases from V and 4 from J, leaving 20 bases between them. This CDR3 spans 15 amino acids. Germline V lookup: CDR1 SNHLY, CDR2 FYNNEI. The CDR3 nucleotides read TGTGCCAGCCGCCCACCGAGTCGGGGGACCACTGAAGCTTTCTTT. Its protein is CASRPPSRGTTEAFF.

The chain recombines TRBV9 with TRBJ1-5, with TRBD1 as a possible D gene (6 bases). Trimming shortened V by 0 bases and J by 0 bases, and 22 bases separated the two germline ends. Germline V CDR1 and CDR2: SGDLS, YYNGEE. The CDR3 covers 20 residues. The CDR3 DNA reads TGTGCCAGCAGCGTAGAGGGGGGAGGGATCGAACACCTTAGCAATCAGCCCCAGCATTTT. Protein product: CASSVEGGGIEHLSNQPQHF.

The rearrangement joins TRBV29-1 to TRBJ2-7; D uncertain. V lost 8 bases and J lost 4, with 6 bases in between. Germline V gene sequence: CDR1 SQVTM, CDR2 ANQGSEA. This CDR3 spans 9 amino acids. The CDR3 DNA reads TGCAGCTACTTATACGAGCAGTACTTC. It codes for CSYLYEQYF.

The chain links TRBV20-1 to TRBJ1-5, with TRBD1 as a possible D gene (5 bases). Per the germline V gene, CDR1 is DFQATT and CDR2 is SNEGSKA (reference sequence). Trimming removed 6 bases from V and 3 bases from J, with 21 bases in between. This CDR3 is built from 16 residues. The CDR3 bases are TGCAGTGCCACCCATTCCGGGACGGGATTCAATCAGCCCCAGCATTTT. Its protein product is CSATHSGTGFNQPQHF.

In the case of this clonotype: One junction end disagrees with the germline gene, perhaps due to a read error. The chain is built from TRBV7-9 and TRBJ2-7; weak D call: TRBD1 (6 bases). The CDR3 runs to 14 residues. Germline CDR1 and CDR2: SEHNR and FQNEAQ (reference sequence). CDR3 sequence: CASSIRDNSYGQYF. The CDR3, as DNA: TGTGCCAGCAGCATCCGGGACAACTCCTACGGGCAGTACTTC.

The chain recombines TRBV7-9 with TRBJ1-4; D unclear. This CDR3 has 17 amino acids. V lost 6 bases and J lost 6, with 23 bases in between. Germline V gives CDR1 SEHNR, CDR2 FQNEAQ (reference sequence). In nucleotides, the CDR3 is TGTGCCAGCAGTTTATATGGGCGTTTTCACGTAGATGAAAAACTGTTTTTT. Protein product: CASSLYGRFHVDEKLFF.

This clonotype occurred a few times. V usage is TRBV6-5 and J usage is TRBJ1-2; TRBD1 is a possible D gene (6 bases). The V end lost 0 bases, the J end lost 7 bases, and 9 bases lay between the germline ends. CDR3 size: 13 residues. Looked up from germline, CDR1 is MNHEY and CDR2 is SVGAGI. The CDR3 DNA follows: TGTGCCAGCAGTTACTCCCGGGACACTGGCTACACCTTC. It yields the protein CASSYSRDTGYTF.

The chain recombines TRBV7-9 with TRBJ1-4; TRBD1 might be the D (5 bases). Germline V gene sequence: CDR1 SEHNR, CDR2 FQNEAQ (reference sequence). V lost 9 bases and J lost 0, with 20 bases in between. The CDR3 is 17 residues long. This CDR3 is CASSMRAGTATNEKLFF. CDR3 DNA sequence: TGTGCCAGTAGTATGCGGGCAGGGACTGCAACTAATGAAAAACTGTTTTTT.

This clonotype came up a few times. It may be a read error: a sequence one base away is much more abundant. The rearrangement uses TRBV20-1 and TRBJ2-5, with D possibly TRBD2 on 6 matching bases. Germline lookup yields CDR1 DFQATT and CDR2 SNEGSKA (reference sequence). With 6 bases removed from V and 9 bases from J, the gap between germline ends came to 14 bases. The CDR3 consists of 11 residues. CDR3 in DNA: TGCAGTGCCACCCATGGGGAGGCCCAGTACTTC. This sequence encodes CSATHGEAQYF.

This clonotype has just a few counts. The rearrangement links TRBV5-1 to TRBJ2-5, with 10 bases fitting TRBD1. Germline loops: CDR1 SGHRS, CDR2 YFSETQ. This CDR3 contains 15 residues. Trimming removed 2 bases from V and 4 bases from J; junction bases left unmatched: 5. The CDR3 DNA follows: TGCGCCAGCAGCTTTCCGGGACAGGGGTCAGAGACCCAGTACTTC. Translated: CASSFPGQGSETQYF.

Many counts were recorded for this clonotype. Here the CDR3 reads CASSVAAGPYGYTF. The CDR3 nucleotides read TGTGCCAGCAGCGTAGCGGCAGGGCCTTATGGCTACACCTTC. This chain uses TRBV9 with TRBJ1-2; D may be TRBD1 (5 bases). Trimming stripped 0 bases from V and 5 bases from J, with 11 bases between. This CDR3 is built from 14 residues. In germline, CDR1 is SGDLS, CDR2 YYNGEE.

This clonotype came up many times. The CDR3 loop reads CSAEGQNTSPQHF. CDR3 DNA sequence: TGCAGTGCTGAAGGACAGAACACATCGCCCCAGCATTTT. The V gene is TRBV20-1, the J gene TRBJ1-5; possible D gene TRBD1, 6 bases. Trimming cost V 5 bases and J 9 bases, with 17 bases left between them. The germline V gene has CDR1 DFQATT and CDR2 SNEGSKA (reference sequence). The CDR3 totals 13 residues.

This clonotype was detected ten times or more. The rearrangement uses TRBV5-1 and TRBJ2-5; TRBD2 is a possible D gene (6 bases). The CDR3 extends over 14 amino acids. The V gene lost 5 bases and the J gene lost 5 bases, with 16 bases spanning the gap. The V gene's germline CDR1 is SGHRS and CDR2 YFSETQ. CDR3 sequence reads: CASSRLGPQETQYF. The CDR3 region has the DNA TGCGCCAGCAGTAGACTAGGACCACAGGAGACCCAGTACTTC.

This clonotype was counted ten times or more. The rearrangement joins TRBV29-1 to TRBJ2-5, with D unclear. Trimming shortened V by 6 bases and J by 2 bases, and 4 bases separated the two germline ends. The CDR3 covers 10 residues. In germline, CDR1 is SQVTM, CDR2 ANQGSEA. CDR3 loop: CSVKQETQYF. CDR3 coding DNA: TGCAGCGTAAAACAAGAGACCCAGTACTTC.